Listed below are T cell receptor beta chains from one sample, sequenced in a study of graft-versus-host responses after intestinal transplantation. TCRdb's copy holds only in-frame clones and misses some; the assay was immunoSEQ multiplex PCR. The repertoire holds about 26,000 clones, with roughly 80% as singletons. Antigens for these TCRs are unknown. The sequences come from unstimulated CD4+ T cells sorted from spleen or lymph node cells, collected before intestinal transplant. All receptors derive from a human donor who received an intestinal transplant. CDR3s leave out the opening cysteine and the closing phenylalanine or tryptophan. The order of the fields is V gene, J gene, clone size, CDR3 protein. A row's size may be missing; if present it is once, few, many or a size class.

TRBV6-1,TRBJ2-2,.,ASSGTRANTGELF
TRBV25-1,TRBJ2-1,.,ASSELAGNEQF
TRBV6-1,TRBJ1-5,.,ASSDVEGRGGFNQPQH
TRBV5-1,TRBJ2-4,.,ASSLGPGRDKNIQY
TRBV7-9,TRBJ2-7,once,ASSLDGTAGSGYEQY
TRBV5-1,TRBJ2-2,.,ASSRGTTNTGELF
TRBV5-5,TRBJ2-5,.,ASSRDRAGETQY
TRBV9,TRBJ1-1,.,ASSVDGNTEAF
TRBV5-4,TRBJ1-4,.,ASSLNLSQEKLF
TRBV2,TRBJ1-5,.,ASSEAGQGNQPQH
TRBV19,TRBJ2-2,.,ASSPREGATGELF
TRBV7-9,TRBJ2-1,.,ASSLVAGGPLGNEQF
TRBV28,TRBJ1-5,.,ASSFGDGPQH
TRBV5-4,TRBJ1-1,.,ASSLAGGMNTEAF
TRBV6-1,TRBJ1-6,.,ASSEGSSYNSPLH
TRBV19,TRBJ2-7,.,ASGGTSNAYEQY
TRBV19,TRBJ2-7,.,ASSIGLAGVIKGEQY
TRBV9,TRBJ2-3,few,ASSAGGRGTDTQY
TRBV7-9,TRBJ1-2,.,ASSPAGVANYGYT
TRBV19,TRBJ2-1,.,ASSRGAYNEQF
TRBV5-4,TRBJ2-7,.,ASSSRTGSYEQY
TRBV18,TRBJ2-2,.,ASSPPDRVGNTGELF
TRBV5-4,TRBJ2-7,.,ASSLNSGASSYEQY
TRBV19,TRBJ2-7,.,ASWGDRGAYEQY
TRBV2,TRBJ2-2,.,ASSDSFITGELF
TRBV29-1,TRBJ2-5,.,SGGGGAETQY
TRBV7-4,TRBJ2-7,.,ASSLILQGYEQY
TRBV27,TRBJ2-3,.,ASSPSGTSGITDTQY
TRBV5-1,TRBJ2-7,.,ASSLGLAGLYHEQY
TRBV19,TRBJ1-2,once,ASSFDTENYGYT
TRBV4-1,TRBJ2-3,.,ASSQEGAGGPDTQY
TRBV5-4,TRBJ1-2,.,ASSRRGSNYGYT
TRBV18,TRBJ1-1,.,ASSPQRTYEPMNTEAF
TRBV4-1,TRBJ1-5,.,ASSQVPQGNQPQH
TRBV5-1,TRBJ1-1,.,ASRPTVNTEAF
TRBV6-4,TRBJ2-1,.,ASSVVPGGAGTRNEQF
TRBV2,TRBJ1-5,.,ASKGGEGNQPQH
TRBV27,TRBJ2-5,.,ASSLYPLAGGRKVVETQY
TRBV28,TRBJ2-7,.,ASTDRVYEQY
TRBV7-9,TRBJ2-7,.,ASSPPKGTGVSYEQY
TRBV4-2,TRBJ2-5,.,ASSLAGGQETQY
TRBV7-9,TRBJ1-2,.,ASSSWVGGYT
TRBV18,TRBJ2-4,.,ASSLDRDSIQY
TRBV19,TRBJ2-3,.,ASSIRGTDTQY
TRBV19,TRBJ2-7,.,ASSVLAGSYEQY
TRBV6-6,TRBJ2-1,.,ASRTSSGAGYNEQF
TRBV2,TRBJ1-2,.,ASSDSPFNYGYT
TRBV18,TRBJ2-3,.,ASSSGGTSGHSTDTQY
TRBV6-5,TRBJ2-7,few,ASRRDRGREQY
TRBV12-5,TRBJ1-1,few,ASGLVGGLGAEAF
TRBV11-1,TRBJ1-1,.,ASSAAAGGLSEAF
TRBV4-1,TRBJ1-3,.,ASSRLLGNTIY
TRBV10-1,TRBJ2-3,.,ASSGLGRNTQY
TRBV11-1,TRBJ1-1,.,ASSSLLGAEAF
TRBV10-1,TRBJ2-7,once,ASSEGTRSYEQY
TRBV10-1,TRBJ2-3,.,ASSDATRSDTQY
TRBV5-1,TRBJ1-2,.,ASSKTLGDGYT